Listed below are T cell receptor beta chains from one sample, sequenced in a study of blood T cell repertoires in COVID-19. Data came from immunoSEQ multiplex PCR; TCRdb stores just in-frame clones and leaves some out. In the table there are about 270,000 clones, around nine tenths of which are singletons. The sequenced sample was peripheral blood. The receptors were sampled from a man in his forties or fifties with active or convalescent COVID-19. Both conserved end residues are trimmed from each CDR3. Fields, in order: V gene, D gene, CDR3 protein. A D gene is named only where the DNA matches it firmly.

TRBV21-1 | . | ASSTRRLASTDTQY
TRBV5-1 | TRBD2 | ASSSGSGRAWDEQF
TRBV7-9 | . | ASSLADLVSEQF
TRBV3-1/TRBV3-2 | . | ASSQGGNGNEKLF
TRBV4-1 | TRBD1 | ASRGTGSTGELF
TRBV5-1 | TRBD2 | ASSAGLRSYNEQF
TRBV5-1 | . | ASSLAQGIVNEQY
TRBV29-1 | . | SVKHPTDTQY
TRBV7-9 | . | ASRGGQRELGTGELF
TRBV7-9 | . | ASGRGTPAYNEQF
TRBV27 | . | ASSSRGTTGQPQH
TRBV24-1 | TRBD1 | ATSESGGGEGPQH
TRBV10-2 | . | ASSRGGFGANTEAF
TRBV5-1 | . | ASSLSRQYNEQF
TRBV12-5 | TRBD1 | ASEEGQGGNTIY
TRBV7-9 | . | ASSLASLGGRQNEKLF